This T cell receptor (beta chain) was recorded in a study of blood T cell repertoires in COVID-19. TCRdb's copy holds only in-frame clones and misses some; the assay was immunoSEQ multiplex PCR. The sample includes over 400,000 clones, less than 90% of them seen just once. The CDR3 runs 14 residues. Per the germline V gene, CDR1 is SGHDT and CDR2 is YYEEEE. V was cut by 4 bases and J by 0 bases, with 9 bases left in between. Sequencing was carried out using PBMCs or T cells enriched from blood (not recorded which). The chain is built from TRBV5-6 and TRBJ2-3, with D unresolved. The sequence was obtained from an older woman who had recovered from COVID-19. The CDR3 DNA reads TGTGCCAGCAGCCCCTCCCCCAGCACAGATACGCAGTATTTT. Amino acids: CASSPSPSTDTQYF.